This T cell receptor (beta chain) was observed in a study of shared clonotypes between healthy human individuals. Findings of the study overall: At large depth, rarefaction still showed sorted-subset sequencing to be incomplete. It was observed that about 5% of naive CD4 clonotypes were shared across a few donors. Sampling was confined to blood; repertoires within tissues likely differ.

TCRdb's table, derived via immunoSEQ multiplex PCR, lists solely in-frame clones and lacks some. The sample includes some 2,000,000 clones, almost 96% seen only once; the top ten take around 0.13%. Notes on this clone: Its target is not known.

V lost 6 bases and J lost 2; bases outside the gene matches: 4. The CDR3 has 14 amino acids. Looked up from germline, CDR1 is MNHNS and CDR2 is SASEGT. The rearrangement uses TRBV6-1 and TRBJ1-5; 7 nucleotides agree with TRBD1. Sequenced input: naive CD4+ T cells sorted from blood. The subset denotes: CD45RA+ positively selected. This TCR was recovered from a man between 18 and 29 years old in good health. The CDR3 loop is CASRIQGGNQPQHF. The CDR3 region has the DNA TGTGCCAGCAGAATTCAGGGGGGCAATCAGCCCCAGCATTTT.